The sequence of this T cell receptor beta chain was determined in a study of OX40 agonist ivuxolimab in advanced cancers. Notes on the study in general: Patients with a partial response at 0.1-3.0 mg/kg had among the lowest clonal expansion.

Some clones are missing from TCRdb's copy, which holds only in-frame ones; the method was immunoSEQ multiplex PCR. Among around 74,000 clones listed, 85% to 95% were seen once. This CDR3 is 14 amino acids long. V lost 5 bases, J lost 4 bases, and 4 bases stayed unmatched. Germline V gene lookup returns CDR1 MNHEY and CDR2 SMNVEV (reference sequence). As concerns this clone: The target antigen is unknown.

The specimen was CD4+ or CD8+ T cells sorted from blood, collected in a trial of the OX40 agonist ivuxolimab. The sequence was collected from an adult with an advanced solid tumor such as melanoma, head and neck, liver or kidney cancer. The chain carries TRBV27 and TRBJ1-5; 8 nucleotides line up with TRBD1. The CDR3 sequence: CASSVTGGNQPQHF. CDR3 sequence (DNA): TGTGCCAGCAGTGTCACAGGGGGGAATCAGCCCCAGCATTTT.